One and the same sample provided the 28 T cell receptor beta chains below, sequenced in a study of siplizumab effects on memory and regulatory T cells. TCRdb keeps only in-frame clones here, not all; method: immunoSEQ multiplex PCR. The sample includes approximately 120,000 clones, around 92% of them seen just once. Sequenced material: Tregs sorted from blood. Every receptor here comes from a human donor in good health.

The V call is TRBV2, the J call TRBJ2-2; D unclear. Germline CDR1 SNHLY, CDR2 FYNNEI. The V end lost 6 bases, the J end lost 5 bases, and 10 bases lay between the germline ends. CDR3 size: 13 residues. DNA of the CDR3: TGTGCCAGCAGCGCCCGGGTGACCGGGGAGCTGTTTTTT. Its translation is CASSARVTGELFF.

The J gene is TRBJ1-3, the V gene TRBV5-6; the D is unclear. The length of the CDR3 is 14 residues. V was trimmed by 1 base and J by 0 bases, leaving 5 bases between them. Germline V gives CDR1 SGHDT, CDR2 YYEEEE. Here the CDR3 reads CASSLYHSGNTIYF. CDR3 bases: TGTGCCAGCAGCTTGTACCACTCTGGAAACACCATATATTTT.

This chain connects TRBV11-1 to TRBJ2-5, with a possible D match to TRBD2 (5 bases). Germline CDR1 and CDR2: SGHAT and FQDESV (reference sequence). Trimming removed 0 bases from V and 7 bases from J, with 15 bases in between. The CDR3 runs to 15 residues. The CDR3, as DNA: TGTGCCAGCAGCTTAGCTCGAGGGCGGTGGGGGACCCAGTACTTC. It encodes CASSLARGRWGTQYF. Looking up the rest from reference TRBV11-1 and TRBJ2-5 gives the full variable domain: EAEVAQSPRYKITEKSQAVAFWCDPISGHATLYWYRQILGQGPELLVQFQDESVVDDSQLPKDRFSAERLKGVDSTLKIQPAELGDSAMYLCASSLARGRWGTQYFGPGTRLLVL.

This sequence joins TRBV4-2 and TRBJ1-1; D is perhaps TRBD1 (6 bases). Germline V lookup: CDR1 LGHNA, CDR2 YNFKEQ. The CDR3 spans 15 residues. The V end lost 1 base, the J end lost 1 base, and 10 bases lay between the germline ends. The CDR3 DNA sequence: TGTGCCAGCAGCCAAGTTCAGGGGCAGAACACTGAAGCTTTCTTT. Its protein is CASSQVQGQNTEAFF.

The chain joins TRBV27 to TRBJ2-3, with a possible D match to TRBD1 (6 bases). Trimming removed 5 bases from V and 4 bases from J, with 16 bases in between. Germline V gene sequence: CDR1 MNHEY, CDR2 SMNVEV (reference sequence). The CDR3 spans 15 residues. The CDR3 bases are TGTGCCAGCAGTCCACGGACAGTTGTAGCAGATACGCAGTATTTT. Amino acids: CASSPRTVVADTQYF.

The chain is built from TRBV19 and TRBJ2-2; the match to TRBD1 covers 7 bases. Germline V gene data show CDR1 as LNHDA and CDR2 as SQIVND (reference sequence). V trimming: 6 bases; J trimming: 5 bases; junction bases outside the gene matches: 12. The CDR3 extends over 16 amino acids. In DNA form, the CDR3 reads TGTGCCAGTAGCCCAAGACAGGGAAGAGGGACCGGGGAGCTGTTTTTT. Translation gives CASSPRQGRGTGELFF. The entire variable domain, with the rest obtained from reference TRBV19 and TRBJ2-2, is as follows: DGGITQSPKYLFRKEGQNVTLSCEQNLNHDAMYWYRQDPGQGLRLIYYSQIVNDFQKGDIAEGYSVSREKKESFPLTVTSAQKNPTAFYLCASSPRQGRGTGELFFGEGSRLTVL.

V is TRBV12-5 and J is TRBJ2-5; weak D call: TRBD1 (6 bases). The CDR3 loop spans 14 amino acids. Trimming took off 6 bases at V and 1 base at J, with 12 bases between the two ends. Germline values: CDR1 LGHNT, CDR2 FRNRAP. CDR3 residues: CASGPGHIQETQYF. The CDR3 nucleotides read TGTGCTAGTGGGCCGGGACACATCCAAGAGACCCAGTACTTC.

The rearrangement joins TRBV15 to TRBJ2-3, with unresolved D. Germline CDR1 is LNHNV and CDR2 is YYDKDF (reference sequence). V lost 0 bases and J lost 6, with 7 bases in between. CDR3 size: 13 residues. For the CDR3, the DNA is TGTGCCACCAGCAGAGATACCGGGGATACGCAGTATTTT. Amino acid sequence: CATSRDTGDTQYF.

The chain uses TRBV5-4 and TRBJ2-2; D is undetermined. V lost 0 bases and J lost 6, with 12 bases in between. The V gene's germline CDR1 is SGHNT and CDR2 YYREEE (reference sequence). The CDR3 is made up of 15 amino acids. The CDR3 reads CASSLGLRSAGELFF. The CDR3 nucleotides read TGTGCCAGCAGCTTGGGCCTCCGATCAGCCGGGGAGCTGTTTTTT.

The chain uses TRBV21-1 and TRBJ2-4; the D call TRBD1 from the table was never checked on the DNA. TRBV21-1 is annotated as a pseudogene. This CDR3 region has 16 residues. CDR3 coding DNA: TGTGCCAGCAGCAAAGGGTGGGCACGCACCAAAAACATTCAGTACTTC. Protein: CASSKGWARTKNIQYF.

The chain joins TRBV6-1 to TRBJ2-5, with D possibly matching TRBD1 (6 bases). Trimming removed 4 bases at V and 3 bases at J, with 12 bases between. This CDR3 is 14 amino acids long. Looked up from germline, CDR1 is MNHNS and CDR2 is SASEGT. CDR3 coding DNA: TGTGCCAGCAGTGCGCAGGACAGAGAAGAGACCCAGTACTTC. Its translation is CASSAQDREETQYF.

This chain uses TRBV27 with TRBJ1-4; tentatively, D is TRBD1 (6 bases). Germline V lookup: CDR1 MNHEY, CDR2 SMNVEV (reference sequence). V was cut by 2 bases and J by 5 bases, with 21 bases left in between. CDR3 size: 18 residues. The CDR3 DNA reads as TGTGCCAGCAGTTTAACCCCAGGCCTGGGGGCGGGGAATGAAAAACTGTTTTTT. As protein: CASSLTPGLGAGNEKLFF.

The chain links TRBV19 to TRBJ1-2; D is uncertain. Deletions cut 3 bases from V and 11 bases from J, with 10 bases between. In germline, CDR1 is LNHDA, CDR2 SQIVND (reference sequence). This CDR3 has 11 residues. CDR3 coding DNA: TGTGCCAGTAGTATCTTTCCGTATTACACCTTC. As protein: CASSIFPYYTF.

The chain is built from TRBV5-1 and TRBJ2-1; TRBD1 agrees at 8 bases. CDR1 is SGHRS and CDR2 is YFSETQ in the germline V gene. V gave up 5 bases and J gave up 10 bases; unmatched junction bases: 5. CDR3 length equals 12 residues. Written as DNA, the CDR3 is TGCGCCAGCAGAACTACAGGGGGGGAGCAGTTCTTC. Translation gives CASRTTGGEQFF.

The V and J genes are TRBV7-2 and TRBJ1-1, with a possible D match to TRBD1 (5 bases). Trimming took off 9 bases at V and 0 bases at J, with 11 bases between the two ends. From germline, CDR1 is SGHTA and CDR2 FQGNSA. The CDR3 spans 13 residues. Here the CDR3 DNA reads TGTGCCAGTACCCGACAGATGAACACTGAAGCTTTCTTT. This sequence encodes CASTRQMNTEAFF.

The chain links TRBV9 to TRBJ2-7; 10 positions agree with TRBD2. The CDR3 sequence is 14 residues long. With 4 bases clipped from V and 1 base from J, the junction kept 2 bases outside the gene matches. Germline CDR1 and CDR2: SGDLS and YYNGEE. This chain's CDR3 is CASSFSGRSYEQYF. The DNA of the CDR3 is TGTGCCAGCAGCTTTAGCGGGAGGTCCTACGAGCAGTACTTC.

The table lists this clone with a few counts. J is TRBJ2-7 and V is TRBV10-1; D may be TRBD1 (6 bases). Trimming cost V 5 bases and J 2 bases, with 13 bases left between them. The germline gives CDR1 WNHNN, CDR2 SYGVQD (reference sequence). The CDR3 spans 14 residues. The CDR3 here is CASSKQGLPYEQYF. The CDR3 nucleotides read TGCGCCAGCAGTAAACAGGGCCTTCCCTACGAGCAGTACTTC.

The chain combines TRBV11-1 with TRBJ1-4; D might be TRBD1 (5 bases). The V gene lost 3 bases and the J gene lost 3 bases, with 11 bases spanning the gap. Germline assignment: CDR1 SGHAT and CDR2 FQDESV (reference sequence). CDR3 length equals 15 residues. The CDR3 sequence: CASSFAGLANEKLFF. CDR3 DNA sequence: TGTGCCAGCAGCTTCGCAGGGCTCGCTAATGAAAAACTGTTTTTT.

The V call is TRBV7-9, the J call TRBJ2-3; 13 nucleotides align to TRBD2. CDR3 length equals 18 residues. V lost 2 bases and J lost 2; bases outside the gene matches: 7. CDR1 is SEHNR and CDR2 is FQNEAQ in the germline V gene (reference sequence). CDR3 coding DNA: TGTGCCAGCAGCTTACTAGGGACTAGCGGGACGATCACAGATACGCAGTATTTT. It yields the protein CASSLLGTSGTITDTQYF.

This sequence joins TRBV28 and TRBJ2-1; D not resolved. V lost 7 bases to trimming and J lost 2 bases, with 3 bases between them. This CDR3 has 11 residues. CDR1 and CDR2 (germline): MDHEN, SYDVKM. In nucleotides, the CDR3 is TGTGCCAGCACCACCTACAATGAGCAGTTCTTC. The encoded protein is CASTTYNEQFF. The full variable domain, completed using reference TRBV28 and TRBJ2-1, is DVKVTQSSRYLVKRTGEKVFLECVQDMDHENMFWYRQDPGLGLRLIYFSYDVKMKEKGDIPEGYSVSREKKERFSLILESASTNQTSMYLCASTTYNEQFFGPGTRLTVL.

This sequence joins TRBV27 and TRBJ2-7; 9 bases align to TRBD2. CDR1 is MNHEY, CDR2 SMNVEV, per germline (reference sequence). Trimming cost V 8 bases and J 5 bases; bases outside gene matches: 13. The CDR3 is 15 amino acids. The DNA for the CDR3 is TGTGCCAGCCTTAAGACTAGCGGCCCCCCTCACGAGCAGTACTTC. Translated: CASLKTSGPPHEQYF.

The V gene is TRBV18, the J gene TRBJ2-7, with D possibly being TRBD1 (6 bases). V dropped 3 bases and J dropped 5 bases, with 14 bases sitting between them. This CDR3 is 14 amino acids long. CDR1 is KGHSH, CDR2 LQKENI, per germline. The CDR3 coding sequence is TGTGCCAGCTCACCGGCGACAGGAAACAACGAGCAGTACTTC. Protein sequence: CASSPATGNNEQYF.

A single count supports this clone. CDR3 protein: CASSLQLNTEAFF. In nucleotides, the CDR3 is TGTGCCAGCAGCTTACAGTTGAACACTGAAGCTTTCTTT. J is TRBJ1-1 and V is TRBV5-6; D is undetermined. The V end lost 2 bases, the J end lost 0 bases, and 5 bases lay between the germline ends. This CDR3 contains 13 residues. Looked up from germline, CDR1 is SGHDT and CDR2 is YYEEEE.

The table lists this clone with a count of one. The V call is TRBV6-5, the J call TRBJ2-7; no clear D gene. The V end was cut by 5 bases, the J end by 2 bases, with 13 bases between. CDR1 MNHEY and CDR2 SVGAGI come from the germline V gene. This CDR3 is built from 14 residues. The CDR3 here is CASSPRTAAYEQYF. CDR3 bases: TGTGCCAGCAGTCCACGAACGGCCGCCTACGAGCAGTACTTC.

The rearrangement links TRBV4-1 to TRBJ2-1; 10 bases align to TRBD2. This CDR3 is built from 17 residues. V lost 3 bases to trimming and J lost 9 bases; unmatched junction nucleotides: 14. Germline V gives CDR1 MGHRA, CDR2 YSYEKL. The CDR3 DNA follows: TGCGCCAGCAGCCACTCAAACGGGGCTAGCGGGAGAGCTGAGCAGTTCTTC. This encodes CASSHSNGASGRAEQFF.

The rearrangement uses TRBV7-3 and TRBJ1-1; D not resolved. This CDR3 has 13 residues. Germline CDR1 SGHTA, CDR2 FQGTGA. Trimming removed 2 bases from V and 3 bases from J, with 7 bases in between. DNA of the CDR3: TGTGCCAGCAGCTTAGGATGGGACACTGAAGCTTTCTTT. Residues: CASSLGWDTEAFF.

This clone was detected only once. The gene calls are TRBV18 and TRBJ2-2; D ambiguous. Germline V gives CDR1 KGHSH, CDR2 LQKENI. Between the trimmed V and J ends, which lost 2 bases and 5 bases, there was a span of 6 bases. This CDR3 is 13 amino acids long. The CDR3 nucleotides are TGTGCCAGCTCACCAGTGCTTACCGGGGAGCTGTTTTTT. Its translation is CASSPVLTGELFF.

This rearrangement joins TRBV27 to TRBJ2-7, with a possible D match to TRBD2 (6 bases). V lost 6 bases, J lost 4 bases, and 19 bases lay in between. The CDR3 sequence is 15 residues long. Germline values: CDR1 MNHEY, CDR2 SMNVEV (reference sequence). The CDR3 protein is CASSPRETRLYEQYF. The CDR3, as DNA: TGTGCCAGCAGCCCACGGGAGACCCGGCTTTACGAGCAGTACTTC.